This T cell receptor (beta chain) was recorded in a study of blood T cell repertoires in COVID-19. Study summary: Collection of acute and convalescent COVID-19 samples took place in the United States, Italy and Spain.

Ages ranged from roughly 18 to 100 years, with residence in around 24 US areas. In its sample, this clone was seen once. The CDR3 has 14 residues. Authors' methods: From reference gene primer amplification, estimates of nucleated cell counts were derived. The table came from immunoSEQ multiplex PCR; TCRdb's copy has only in-frame clones and leaves some out. From that table come the V and J calls and clone size; the DNA was used to work out D and trimming. The sample holds roughly 250,000 clones, 70% to 90% seen once. The TCR comes from a woman aged 50 to 65 who had recovered from COVID-19. V gene TRBV21-1 combines with J gene TRBJ2-1; the D call TRBD2 from the table was never checked on the DNA. TRBV21-1 is designated a pseudogene. Sequenced sample: PBMCs or T cells enriched from blood (not recorded which). CDR3 nucleotides: TGTGCCAGCAGCAAAGGAGGGTGGTTGTATGAGCAGTTCTTC. Translated: CASSKGGWLYEQFF.